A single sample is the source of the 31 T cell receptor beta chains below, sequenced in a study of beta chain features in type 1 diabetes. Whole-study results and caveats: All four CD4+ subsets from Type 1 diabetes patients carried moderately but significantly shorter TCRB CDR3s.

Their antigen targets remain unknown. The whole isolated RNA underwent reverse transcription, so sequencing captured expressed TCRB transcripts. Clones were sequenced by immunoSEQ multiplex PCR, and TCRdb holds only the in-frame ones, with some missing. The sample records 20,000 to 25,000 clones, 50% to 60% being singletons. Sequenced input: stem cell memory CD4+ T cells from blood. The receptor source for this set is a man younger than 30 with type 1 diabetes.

This chain's CDR3 is CASSLGTSGGKPTDTQYF. The DNA for the CDR3 is TGTGCCAGCAGCTTAGGGACTAGCGGGGGGAAACCCACAGATACGCAGTATTTT. The rearrangement uses TRBV7-8 and TRBJ2-3, with 14 bases matching TRBD2. This CDR3 is built from 18 residues. Germline lookup yields CDR1 SGHVS and CDR2 FQNEAQ. The trim removed 1 base at V and 2 bases at J, leaving 5 bases unmatched.

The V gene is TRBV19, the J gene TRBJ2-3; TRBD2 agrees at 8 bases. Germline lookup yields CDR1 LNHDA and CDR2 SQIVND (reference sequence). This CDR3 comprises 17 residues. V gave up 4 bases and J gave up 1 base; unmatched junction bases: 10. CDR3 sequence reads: CASSKAPSGSGTDTQYF. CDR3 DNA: TGTGCCAGTAGTAAGGCCCCAAGCGGGAGTGGCACAGATACGCAGTATTTT.

CDR3 region: CASSPPTGGDTGELFF. In DNA, the CDR3 is TGTGCCAGCAGTCCACCCACGGGGGGGGACACCGGGGAGCTGTTTTTT. J is TRBJ2-2 and V is TRBV6-6, with 8 nucleotides matching TRBD2. The CDR3 length is 16 residues. The germline V gene encodes CDR1 MNHNY and CDR2 SVGAGI (reference sequence). Trimming cost V 5 bases and J 3 bases; bases outside gene matches: 8.

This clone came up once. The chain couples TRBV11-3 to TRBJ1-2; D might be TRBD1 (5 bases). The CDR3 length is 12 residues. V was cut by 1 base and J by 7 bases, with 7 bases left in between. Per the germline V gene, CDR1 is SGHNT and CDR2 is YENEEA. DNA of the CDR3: TGTGCCAGCAGCTTAGGGGGCCTTGGCTACACCTTC. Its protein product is CASSLGGLGYTF.

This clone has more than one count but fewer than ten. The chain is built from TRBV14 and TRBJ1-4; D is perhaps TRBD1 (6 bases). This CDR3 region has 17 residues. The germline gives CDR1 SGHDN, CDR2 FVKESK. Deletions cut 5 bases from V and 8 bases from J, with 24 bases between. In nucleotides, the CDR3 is TGTGCCAGCAGCTCAAAGACCGGGACAACGCATCGGGAAAAACTGTTTTTT. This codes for CASSSKTGTTHREKLFF. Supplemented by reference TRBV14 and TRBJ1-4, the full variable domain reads EAGVTQFPSHSVIEKGQTVTLRCDPISGHDNLYWYRRVMGKEIKFLLHFVKESKQDESGMPNNRFLAERTGGTYSTLKVQPAELEDSGVYFCASSSKTGTTHREKLFFGSGTQLSVL.

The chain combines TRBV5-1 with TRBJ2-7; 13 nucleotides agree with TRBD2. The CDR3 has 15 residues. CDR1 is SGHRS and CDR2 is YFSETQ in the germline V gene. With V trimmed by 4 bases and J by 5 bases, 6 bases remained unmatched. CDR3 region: CASSPGLAGLDEQYF. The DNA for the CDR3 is TGCGCCAGCAGCCCGGGACTAGCGGGACTCGACGAGCAGTACTTC.

The CDR3 DNA is TGCGCCAGCAGCCAAGTCGGGACTGGTCAAGAGACCCAGTACTTC. Protein: CASSQVGTGQETQYF. The chain is built from TRBV4-1 and TRBJ2-5; possible D gene TRBD2, 6 bases. Per the germline V gene, CDR1 is MGHRA and CDR2 is YSYEKL. This CDR3 is 15 amino acids long. Trimming pared 1 base from V and 2 bases from J, leaving 11 bases between.

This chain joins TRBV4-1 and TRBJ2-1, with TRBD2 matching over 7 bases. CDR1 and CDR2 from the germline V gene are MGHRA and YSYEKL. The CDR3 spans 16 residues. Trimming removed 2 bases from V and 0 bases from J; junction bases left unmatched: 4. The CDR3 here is CASSQSWEGSYNEQFF. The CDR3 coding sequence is TGCGCCAGCAGCCAAAGTTGGGAGGGCTCCTACAATGAGCAGTTCTTC.

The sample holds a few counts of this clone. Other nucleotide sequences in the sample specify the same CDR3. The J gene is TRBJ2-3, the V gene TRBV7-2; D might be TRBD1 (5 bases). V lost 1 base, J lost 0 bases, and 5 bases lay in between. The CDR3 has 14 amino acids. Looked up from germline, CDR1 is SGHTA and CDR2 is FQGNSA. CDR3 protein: CASSLGQSTDTQYF. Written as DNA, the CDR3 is TGTGCCAGCAGCTTAGGACAGAGCACAGATACGCAGTATTTT.

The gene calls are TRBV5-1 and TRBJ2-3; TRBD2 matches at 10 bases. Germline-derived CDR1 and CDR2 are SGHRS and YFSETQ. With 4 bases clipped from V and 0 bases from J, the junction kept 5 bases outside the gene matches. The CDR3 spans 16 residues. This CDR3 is CASSPILAGSTDTQYF. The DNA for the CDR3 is TGCGCCAGCAGCCCTATACTAGCGGGGAGCACAGATACGCAGTATTTT.

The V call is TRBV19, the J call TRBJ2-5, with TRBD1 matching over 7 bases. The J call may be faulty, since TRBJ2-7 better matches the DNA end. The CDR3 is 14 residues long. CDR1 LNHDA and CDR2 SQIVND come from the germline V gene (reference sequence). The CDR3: CASSIRTGPYEQYF. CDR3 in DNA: TGTGCCAGTAGTATAAGGACAGGCCCCTACGAGCAGTACTTC.

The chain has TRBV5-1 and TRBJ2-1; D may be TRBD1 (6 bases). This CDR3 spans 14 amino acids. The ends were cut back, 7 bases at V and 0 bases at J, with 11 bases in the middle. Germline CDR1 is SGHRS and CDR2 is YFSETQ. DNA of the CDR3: TGCGCCAGCCAAAAACAGGGCTCCTACAATGAGCAGTTCTTC. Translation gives CASQKQGSYNEQFF.

The CDR3 spells CASSEEQGYGGYTF. The CDR3 coding sequence is TGTGCCAGCAGTGAGGAACAGGGTTATGGGGGCTACACCTTC. This chain joins TRBV2 and TRBJ1-2, with D tentatively TRBD1 (6 bases). Germline values: CDR1 SNHLY, CDR2 FYNNEI. The CDR3 is 14 residues long. V lost 3 bases, J lost 8 bases, and 16 bases lay in between.

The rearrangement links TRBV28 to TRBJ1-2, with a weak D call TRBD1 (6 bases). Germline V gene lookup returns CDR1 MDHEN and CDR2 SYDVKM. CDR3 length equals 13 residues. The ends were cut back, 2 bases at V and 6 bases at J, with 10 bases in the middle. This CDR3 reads CASSLHRVNGYTF. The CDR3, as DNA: TGTGCCAGCAGTTTACACAGGGTAAATGGCTACACCTTC.

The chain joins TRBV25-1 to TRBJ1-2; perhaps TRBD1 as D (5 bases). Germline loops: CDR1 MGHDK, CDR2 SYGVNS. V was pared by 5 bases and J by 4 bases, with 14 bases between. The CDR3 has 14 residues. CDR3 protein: CASSWGQGSYGYTF. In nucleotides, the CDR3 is TGTGCCAGCAGTTGGGGCCAGGGAAGCTATGGCTACACCTTC.

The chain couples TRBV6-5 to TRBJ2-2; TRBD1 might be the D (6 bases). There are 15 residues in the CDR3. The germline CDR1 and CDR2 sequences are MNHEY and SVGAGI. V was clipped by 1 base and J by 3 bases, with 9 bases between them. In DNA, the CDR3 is TGTGCCAGCAGTTACTGGGGGCCTTACACCGGGGAGCTGTTTTTT. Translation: CASSYWGPYTGELFF.

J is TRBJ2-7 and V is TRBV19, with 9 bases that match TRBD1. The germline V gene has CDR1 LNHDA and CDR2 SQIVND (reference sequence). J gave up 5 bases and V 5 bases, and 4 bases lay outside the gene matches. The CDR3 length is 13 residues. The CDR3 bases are TGTGCCAGTAGTCTGAGGGACAGGGACGAGCAGTACTTC. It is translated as CASSLRDRDEQYF.

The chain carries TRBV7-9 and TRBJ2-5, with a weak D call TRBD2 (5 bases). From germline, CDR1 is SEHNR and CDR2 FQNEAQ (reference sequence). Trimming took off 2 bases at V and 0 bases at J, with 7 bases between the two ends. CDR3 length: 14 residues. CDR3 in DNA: TGTGCCAGCAGCTTATGGAGGAACCAAGAGACCCAGTACTTC. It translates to CASSLWRNQETQYF.

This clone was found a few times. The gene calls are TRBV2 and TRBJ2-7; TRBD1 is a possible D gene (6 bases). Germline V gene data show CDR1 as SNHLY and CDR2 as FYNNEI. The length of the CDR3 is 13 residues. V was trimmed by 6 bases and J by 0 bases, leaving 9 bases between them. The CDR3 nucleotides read TGTGCCAGCAGAACAGGGTACTCCTACGAGCAGTACTTC. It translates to CASRTGYSYEQYF.

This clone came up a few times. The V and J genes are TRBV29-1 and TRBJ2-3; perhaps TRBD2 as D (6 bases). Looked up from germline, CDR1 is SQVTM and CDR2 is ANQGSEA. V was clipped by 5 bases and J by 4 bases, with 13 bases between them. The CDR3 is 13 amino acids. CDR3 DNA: TGCAGCGTTCGCCGGGGGTACCCAGATACGCAGTATTTT. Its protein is CSVRRGYPDTQYF.

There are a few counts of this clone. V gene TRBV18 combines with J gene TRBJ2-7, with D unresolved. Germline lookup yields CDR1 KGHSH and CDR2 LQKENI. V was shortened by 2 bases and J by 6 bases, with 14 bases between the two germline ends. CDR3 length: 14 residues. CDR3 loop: CASSPSSVGSEQYF. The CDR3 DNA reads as TGTGCCAGCTCACCATCCTCCGTCGGTAGCGAGCAGTACTTC. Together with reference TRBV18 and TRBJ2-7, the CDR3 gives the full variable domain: NAGVMQNPRHLVRRRGQEARLRCSPMKGHSHVYWYRQLPEEGLKFMVYLQKENIIDESGMPKERFSAEFPKEGPSILRIQQVVRGDSAAYFCASSPSSVGSEQYFGPGTRLTVT.

Here the CDR3 reads CASKADSNQPQHF. The CDR3 coding sequence is TGTGCCAGCAAGGCGGATAGCAATCAGCCCCAGCATTTT. The rearrangement joins TRBV6-6 to TRBJ1-5; no firm D call. The germline V and J ends were trimmed by 7 bases and 0 bases, with 7 bases remaining between them. The CDR3 spans 13 residues. The V gene's germline CDR1 is MNHNY and CDR2 SVGAGI (reference sequence).

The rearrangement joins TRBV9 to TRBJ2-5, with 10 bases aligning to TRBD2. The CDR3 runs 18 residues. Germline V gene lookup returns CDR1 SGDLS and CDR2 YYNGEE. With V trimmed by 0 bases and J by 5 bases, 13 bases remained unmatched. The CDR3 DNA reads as TGTGCCAGCAGCGTAGACATCAAGGGGGGACTAGCGAAGGAGACCCAGTACTTC. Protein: CASSVDIKGGLAKETQYF.

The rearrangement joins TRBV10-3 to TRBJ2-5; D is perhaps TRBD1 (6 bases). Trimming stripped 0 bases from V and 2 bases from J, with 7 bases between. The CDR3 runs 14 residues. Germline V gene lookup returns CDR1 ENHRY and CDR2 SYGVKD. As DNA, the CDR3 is TGTGCCATCAGTGAGTCCCAGGGGCAAGAGACCCAGTACTTC. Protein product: CAISESQGQETQYF.

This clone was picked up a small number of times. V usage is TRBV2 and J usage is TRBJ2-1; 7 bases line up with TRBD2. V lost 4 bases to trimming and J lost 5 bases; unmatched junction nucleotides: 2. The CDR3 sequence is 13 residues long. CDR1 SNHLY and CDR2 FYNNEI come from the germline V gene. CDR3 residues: CASSVTSDNEQFF. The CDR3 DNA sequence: TGTGCCAGCAGTGTAACTAGCGACAATGAGCAGTTCTTC.

The CDR3 sequence is CATSRDPVAGGMKNEQFF. For the CDR3, the DNA is TGTGCCACCAGCAGGGATCCCGTAGCGGGAGGTATGAAGAATGAGCAGTTCTTC. V gene TRBV15 combines with J gene TRBJ2-1; 10 nucleotides align to TRBD2. After removal of 3 bases from V and 7 bases from J, the junction contained 15 bases not matched to a gene. Germline values: CDR1 LNHNV, CDR2 YYDKDF (reference sequence). This CDR3 is 18 amino acids long.

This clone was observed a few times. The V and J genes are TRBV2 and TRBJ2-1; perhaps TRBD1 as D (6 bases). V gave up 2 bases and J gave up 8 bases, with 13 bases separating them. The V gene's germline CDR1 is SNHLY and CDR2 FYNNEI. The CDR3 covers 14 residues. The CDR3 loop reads CASSEQGFRDEQFF. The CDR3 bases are TGTGCCAGCAGTGAACAGGGGTTCCGGGATGAGCAGTTCTTC. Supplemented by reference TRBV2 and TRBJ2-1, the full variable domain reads EPEVTQTPSHQVTQMGQEVILRCVPISNHLYFYWYRQILGQKVEFLVSFYNNEISEKSEIFDDQFSVERPDGSNFTLKIRSTKLEDSAMYFCASSEQGFRDEQFFGPGTRLTVL.

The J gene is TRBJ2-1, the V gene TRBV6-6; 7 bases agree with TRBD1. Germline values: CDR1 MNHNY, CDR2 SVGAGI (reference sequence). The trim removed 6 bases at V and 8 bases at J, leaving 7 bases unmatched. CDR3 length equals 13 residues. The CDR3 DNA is TGTGCCAGCAGACTTGGACAGGAGGATGAGCAGTTCTTC. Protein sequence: CASRLGQEDEQFF.

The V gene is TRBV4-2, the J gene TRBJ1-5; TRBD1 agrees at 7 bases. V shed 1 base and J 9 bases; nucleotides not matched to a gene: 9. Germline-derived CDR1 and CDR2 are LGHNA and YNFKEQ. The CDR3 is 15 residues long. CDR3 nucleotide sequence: TGTGCCAGCAGCCAAGGACAGGGAGAAATTTGGCCCCAGCATTTT. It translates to CASSQGQGEIWPQHF.

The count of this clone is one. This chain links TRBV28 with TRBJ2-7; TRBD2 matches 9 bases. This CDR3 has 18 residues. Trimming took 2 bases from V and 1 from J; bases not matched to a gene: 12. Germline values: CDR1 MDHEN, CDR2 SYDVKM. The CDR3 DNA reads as TGTGCCAGCAGTTTAAGAGCTAGCGGGACCCCTACATCCTACGAGCAGTACTTC. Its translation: CASSLRASGTPTSYEQYF.

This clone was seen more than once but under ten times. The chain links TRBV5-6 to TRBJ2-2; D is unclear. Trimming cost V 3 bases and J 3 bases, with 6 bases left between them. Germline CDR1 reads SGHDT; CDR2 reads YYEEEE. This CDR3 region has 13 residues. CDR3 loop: CASSSRYTGELFF. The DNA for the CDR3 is TGTGCCAGCAGCTCGAGGTACACCGGGGAGCTGTTTTTT. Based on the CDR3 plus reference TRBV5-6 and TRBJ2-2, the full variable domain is DAGVTQSPTHLIKTRGQQVTLRCSPKSGHDTVSWYQQALGQGPQFIFQYYEEEERQRGNFPDRFSGHQFPNYSSELNVNALLLGDSALYLCASSSRYTGELFFGEGSRLTVL.